The 24 T cell receptor beta chains below come from one sample, sequenced in a study of T cell responses to AZD1222 COVID-19 vaccine. Sequencing used immunoSEQ multiplex PCR; TCRdb keeps in-frame clones, though not all of them. The sample consists of 130,000 to 150,000 clones, approximately 78% of them appearing once. Sequences were derived from peripheral blood, sampled on day 0 of MenACWY control vaccination. The receptors originated from an adult in good health.

In its sample, this clone was seen a few times. The gene calls are TRBV2 and TRBJ2-2; possible D gene TRBD2, 5 bases. The CDR3 runs to 14 residues. Trimming took off 7 bases at V and 2 bases at J, with 11 bases between the two ends. Germline assignment: CDR1 SNHLY and CDR2 FYNNEI. For the CDR3, the DNA is TGTGCCAGCATGAGGAGGCTTAACACCGGGGAGCTGTTTTTT. This sequence encodes CASMRRLNTGELFF.

The J gene is TRBJ2-7, the V gene TRBV3-1 (or the pseudogene TRBV3-2); TRBD2 matches at 12 bases. Germline V lookup: CDR1 LGHDT, CDR2 YNNKEL (reference sequence). Trimming removed 4 bases from V and 2 bases from J; junction bases left unmatched: 9. CDR3 length: 17 amino acids. In nucleotides, the CDR3 is TGTGCCAGCAGCCCCCGGACTAGCGGGGCCGGGGCCTACGAGCAGTACTTC. Its protein is CASSPRTSGAGAYEQYF.

The chain uses TRBV5-1 and TRBJ2-5, with TRBD2 matching over 11 bases. Germline CDR1 reads SGHRS; CDR2 reads YFSETQ. CDR3 size: 16 residues. Trimming at V came to 4 bases and at J to 1 base, leaving 6 bases not matched to a gene. The CDR3 sequence is CASSRAGTSGQETQYF. The DNA of the CDR3 is TGCGCCAGCAGCCGCGCCGGGACTAGCGGCCAAGAGACCCAGTACTTC.

V and J are TRBV12-3 or TRBV12-4 and TRBJ2-3; D not certain. This CDR3 is built from 11 residues. Trimming took off 6 bases at V and 6 bases at J, with 7 bases between the two ends. The CDR3 here is CASRVGDTQYF. In DNA, the CDR3 is TGTGCCAGCAGGGTGGGCGATACGCAGTATTTT.

Worth noting for this clone: At one boundary the junction diverges from the germline segment, which might be a read error. This chain links TRBV7-9 with TRBJ1-3, with D possibly matching TRBD1 (5 bases). The CDR3 loop spans 12 amino acids. The germline V gene encodes CDR1 SEHNR and CDR2 FQNEAQ (reference sequence). The CDR3: CASSHSAGTPSF. The CDR3 region has the DNA TGTGCCAGCAGCCACTCCGCCGGGACTCCCTCTTTT.

The chain is built from TRBV5-6 and TRBJ1-1, with D possibly matching TRBD1 (5 bases). CDR3 size: 16 residues. The germline CDR1 and CDR2 sequences are SGHDT and YYEEEE. V was pared by 4 bases and J by 6 bases, with 22 bases between. CDR3 sequence: CASSRAVGRGPAEAFF. CDR3 bases: TGTGCCAGCAGCCGGGCGGTTGGGAGGGGCCCCGCTGAAGCTTTCTTT.

This chain links TRBV19 with TRBJ2-7; D possibly corresponds to TRBD1 (5 bases). CDR3 size: 15 residues. CDR1 LNHDA and CDR2 SQIVND come from the germline V gene (reference sequence). V lost 2 bases, J lost 3 bases, and 14 bases lay in between. CDR3 sequence (DNA): TGTGCCAGTAGTATATCTGGGGCCAGCCTCTACGAGCAGTACTTC. Protein product: CASSISGASLYEQYF.

This chain joins TRBV7-2 and TRBJ1-4, with TRBD1 matching 9 bases. The J segment lost 7 bases and the V segment lost 3 bases, leaving 6 bases of the junction unmatched. The CDR3 has 15 amino acids. CDR1 is SGHTA and CDR2 is FQGNSA in the germline V gene. The CDR3 DNA is TGTGCCAGCAGCTTGAACAGGGGGCCTCGTGAAAAACTGTTTTTT. Translating it yields CASSLNRGPREKLFF.

The chain uses TRBV2 and TRBJ1-1; possibly TRBD1 for D (5 bases). V dropped 6 bases and J dropped 7 bases, with 15 bases sitting between them. The CDR3 totals 13 residues. In germline, CDR1 is SNHLY, CDR2 FYNNEI. CDR3 residues: CASSPGPYDEAFF. The CDR3 DNA reads as TGTGCCAGCAGCCCGGGACCGTATGATGAAGCTTTCTTT.

In nucleotides, the CDR3 is TGTGCCAGCAGTGGGCAGGGGGTCGGTGGCTACACCTTC. The encoded protein is CASSGQGVGGYTF. This chain uses TRBV2 with TRBJ1-2; 7 nucleotides align to TRBD1. Germline CDR1 is SNHLY and CDR2 is FYNNEI. The V and J ends lost 4 bases and 7 bases, in that order; junction bases with no gene match: 6. The CDR3 is 13 residues long.

V usage is TRBV6-5 and J usage is TRBJ2-2, with D possibly matching TRBD1 (6 bases). Trimming stripped 8 bases from V and 6 bases from J, with 19 bases between. Germline CDR1 and CDR2: MNHEY and SVGAGI. This CDR3 region has 15 residues. The CDR3 here is CASSTPRGKAGELFF. The CDR3 DNA reads as TGTGCCAGCTCTACCCCCAGGGGAAAGGCCGGGGAGCTGTTTTTT.

The genes are TRBV4-2 and TRBJ2-2; 7 positions agree with TRBD2. The germline gives CDR1 LGHNA, CDR2 YNFKEQ. With 1 base clipped from V and 0 bases from J, the junction kept 2 bases outside the gene matches. The CDR3 contains 16 residues. This CDR3 reads CASSQVSGSNTGELFF. The CDR3 DNA is TGTGCCAGCAGCCAAGTTAGCGGGTCGAACACCGGGGAGCTGTTTTTT.

The rearrangement joins TRBV6-5 to TRBJ1-1, with no clear D. The V gene lost 7 bases and the J gene lost 0 bases, with 9 bases spanning the gap. The germline V gene has CDR1 MNHEY and CDR2 SVGAGI. There are 13 residues in the CDR3. CDR3 protein: CASKEGLNTEAFF. CDR3 bases: TGTGCCAGCAAGGAGGGTTTGAACACTGAAGCTTTCTTT.

This clone occurred once. The V and J genes are TRBV5-6 and TRBJ1-5; D not resolved. V lost 2 bases, J lost 1 base, and 10 bases lay in between. The germline V gene encodes CDR1 SGHDT and CDR2 YYEEEE. This CDR3 spans 15 amino acids. This CDR3 is CASSFRGSSNQPQHF. Written as DNA, the CDR3 is TGTGCCAGCAGCTTTAGAGGATCCAGCAATCAGCCCCAGCATTTT. The full variable domain, in which reference TRBV5-6 and TRBJ1-5 provide the parts outside the CDR3, is DAGVTQSPTHLIKTRGQQVTLRCSPKSGHDTVSWYQQALGQGPQFIFQYYEEEERQRGNFPDRFSGHQFPNYSSELNVNALLLGDSALYLCASSFRGSSNQPQHFGDGTRLSIL.

The V gene is TRBV3-1 (or the pseudogene TRBV3-2), the J gene TRBJ1-1; tentative D call: TRBD1 (6 bases). V shed 4 bases and J shed 7 bases, with 16 bases lying between them. Germline CDR1 is LGHDT and CDR2 is YNNKEL (reference sequence). The length of the CDR3 is 14 residues. The CDR3 spells CASSRSGGAGEAFF. CDR3 bases: TGTGCCAGCAGCCGATCGGGGGGCGCGGGTGAAGCTTTCTTT.

CDR3 residues: CASSKRGLQVYGYTF. DNA for the CDR3: TGTGCCAGTAGTAAGCGGGGACTCCAAGTTTATGGCTACACCTTC. This chain joins TRBV19 and TRBJ1-2; a possible D gene is TRBD1 (5 bases). The V gene lost 4 bases and the J gene lost 5 bases, with 17 bases spanning the gap. The CDR3 extends over 15 amino acids. Germline-derived CDR1 and CDR2 are LNHDA and SQIVND (reference sequence).

V gene TRBV9 combines with J gene TRBJ1-3; D unclear. CDR1 is SGDLS and CDR2 is YYNGEE in the germline V gene. The CDR3 loop spans 15 amino acids. V gave up 0 bases and J gave up 4 bases, with 11 bases separating them. CDR3 protein: CASSVGAISGNTIYF. CDR3 coding DNA: TGTGCCAGCAGCGTAGGGGCGATATCGGGAAACACCATATATTTT.

This clone was seen once. The chain couples TRBV5-8 to TRBJ1-5; maybe TRBD1 (6 bases). With 0 bases removed from V and 5 bases from J, the gap between germline ends came to 12 bases. The CDR3 length is 15 residues. The germline V gene encodes CDR1 SGHTS and CDR2 YDEGEE. The CDR3 spells CASSLGRGGHQPQHF. The CDR3 DNA is TGTGCCAGCAGCTTGGGACGAGGGGGTCATCAGCCCCAGCATTTT. The entire variable domain, with the rest obtained from reference TRBV5-8 and TRBJ1-5, is as follows: EAGVTQSPTHLIKTRGQQATLRCSPISGHTSVYWYQQALGLGLQFLLWYDEGEERNRGNFPPRFSGRQFPNYSSELNVNALELEDSALYLCASSLGRGGHQPQHFGDGTRLSIL.

This chain connects TRBV7-8 to TRBJ2-5; 7 nucleotides match TRBD1. With 5 bases clipped from V and 6 bases from J, the junction kept 6 bases outside the gene matches. The CDR3 contains 13 residues. Germline-derived CDR1 and CDR2 are SGHVS and FQNEAQ. The DNA for the CDR3 is TGTGCCAGCAGCACTCGGGACAGTCAGACCCAGTACTTC. It encodes CASSTRDSQTQYF.

The sample holds one count of this clone. This chain's CDR3 is CASSLSGGAVQPQHF. In DNA form, the CDR3 reads TGTGCCAGCAGTTTATCCGGGGGGGCTGTCCAGCCCCAGCATTTT. The V gene is TRBV27, the J gene TRBJ1-5; possible D gene TRBD1, 6 bases. The V and J ends lost 0 bases and 7 bases respectively, with 13 bases between them. Per the germline V gene, CDR1 is MNHEY and CDR2 is SMNVEV (reference sequence). This CDR3 is built from 15 residues.

In this sample, this clone turned up once. V usage is TRBV14 and J usage is TRBJ1-6, with 7 bases fitting TRBD1. From germline, CDR1 is SGHDN and CDR2 FVKESK. V lost 4 bases and J lost 8; bases outside the gene matches: 8. CDR3 size: 15 residues. CDR3 sequence: CASSLGTVPDSPLHF. CDR3 nucleotides: TGTGCCAGCAGCCTAGGGACAGTTCCCGATTCACCCCTCCACTTT. The full variable domain, rest sourced from reference TRBV14 and TRBJ1-6, is EAGVTQFPSHSVIEKGQTVTLRCDPISGHDNLYWYRRVMGKEIKFLLHFVKESKQDESGMPNNRFLAERTGGTYSTLKVQPAELEDSGVYFCASSLGTVPDSPLHFGNGTRLTVT.

This CDR3 reads CASSWRGSAVPGETQYF. DNA of the CDR3: TGCGCCAGCAGCTGGCGGGGGTCAGCGGTCCCGGGTGAGACCCAGTACTTC. The chain is built from TRBV5-1 and TRBJ2-5, with 7 bases identical to TRBD2. From germline, CDR1 is SGHRS and CDR2 YFSETQ. J lost 5 bases, V lost 3 bases, and 16 bases had no gene match. The CDR3 is 17 residues long.

This clone was counted once. J is TRBJ2-1 and V is TRBV14; tentatively, D is TRBD1 (5 bases). The germline gives CDR1 SGHDN, CDR2 FVKESK. The CDR3 length is 18 residues. Deletions cut 0 bases from V and 4 bases from J, with 19 bases between. CDR3 protein: CASSQDRTRGSFYNEQFF. CDR3 sequence (DNA): TGTGCCAGCAGCCAAGATCGGACACGCGGATCTTTTTACAATGAGCAGTTCTTC.

This chain connects TRBV27 to TRBJ2-7; D is possibly TRBD1 (5 bases). This CDR3 has 15 residues. Between the trimmed V and J ends, which lost 4 bases and 2 bases, there was a span of 15 bases. The germline V gene has CDR1 MNHEY and CDR2 SMNVEV (reference sequence). CDR3 DNA: TGTGCCAGCAGTTGGGGATTAGACAGCGCCTACGAGCAGTACTTC. Translating gives CASSWGLDSAYEQYF.